This T cell receptor (beta chain) originates from a study of cytomegalovirus exposure and HLA in healthy donors. Study-wide background: Out of about 190 million T cells, an earlier analysis found fewer than 140 million unique TCR beta sequences in total.

A remark on this clone: The antigen is not known.

General study findings and limits: Earlier analysis looked at TCR beta V segments, and most were productive about 87% or about 30% of the time.

In the PCR, 60 Vbeta and 13 Jbeta primers were used. Clones were read by immunoSEQ multiplex PCR, and TCRdb kept only the in-frame ones, dropping some. The table records 85,000 to 90,000 clones, approximately 79% of them present only once. The CDR3 covers 14 residues. V gave up 11 bases and J gave up 4 bases, with 18 bases separating them. Germline V gene lookup returns CDR1 LNHDA and CDR2 SQIVND (reference sequence). The chain links TRBV19 to TRBJ1-5; possible D gene TRBD1, 6 bases. The TCR comes from a man aged 25 to 40 in good health and CMV-seronegative. The source material was PBMCs. The CDR3 DNA sequence: TGTGCCCCCTTTAAGGGGGTCGGGAATCAGCCCCAGCATTTT. As protein: CAPFKGVGNQPQHF.